Below are 18 T cell receptor beta chains sequenced from a single sample in a study of shared clonotypes between healthy human individuals. Assay used: immunoSEQ multiplex PCR; TCRdb lists only in-frame clones, some missing. The sample holds 450,000 to 500,000 clones, around 80% seen once. The sample was PBMCs. These receptors all come from a woman aged 35 to 49 in good health. Some clones in this sample may be carry-over from other donors' samples.

The chain combines TRBV9 with TRBJ2-7, with 9 nucleotides matching TRBD2. V gave up 4 bases and J gave up 0 bases; unmatched junction bases: 8. Germline V gene data show CDR1 as SGDLS and CDR2 as YYNGEE. This CDR3 spans 16 amino acids. The CDR3 here is CASSPRTSDVSYEQYF. The DNA for the CDR3 is TGTGCCAGCAGCCCAAGGACTAGCGACGTCTCCTACGAGCAGTACTTC. The full variable domain, rest sourced from reference TRBV9 and TRBJ2-7, is DSGVTQTPKHLITATGQRVTLRCSPRSGDLSVYWYQQSLDQGLQFLIQYYNGEERAKGNILERFSAQQFPDLHSELNLSSLELGDSALYFCASSPRTSDVSYEQYFGPGTRLTVT.

This chain links TRBV5-4 with TRBJ2-1, with no clear D. V dropped 3 bases and J dropped 2 bases, with 12 bases sitting between them. Germline assignment: CDR1 SGHNT and CDR2 YYREEE (reference sequence). The CDR3 covers 15 residues. In nucleotides, the CDR3 is TGTGCCAGCAGCTACCAAACCGCTGCCTACAATGAGCAGTTCTTC. Amino acids: CASSYQTAAYNEQFF. Combining the CDR3 with reference TRBV5-4 and TRBJ2-1 gives the whole variable domain ETGVTQSPTHLIKTRGQQVTLRCSSQSGHNTVSWYQQALGQGPQFIFQYYREEENGRGNFPPRFSGLQFPNYSSELNVNALELDDSALYLCASSYQTAAYNEQFFGPGTRLTVL.

This clone was observed a single time. This chain connects TRBV2 to TRBJ2-1; 8 bases agree with TRBD1. The V and J ends lost 4 bases and 5 bases, in that order; junction bases with no gene match: 4. This CDR3 contains 14 residues. Per germline, CDR1 SNHLY and CDR2 FYNNEI. This CDR3 is CASSVNRGNNEQFF. The CDR3 DNA reads as TGTGCCAGCAGTGTAAACAGGGGGAACAATGAGCAGTTCTTC. Looking up the rest from reference TRBV2 and TRBJ2-1 gives the full variable domain: EPEVTQTPSHQVTQMGQEVILRCVPISNHLYFYWYRQILGQKVEFLVSFYNNEISEKSEIFDDQFSVERPDGSNFTLKIRSTKLEDSAMYFCASSVNRGNNEQFFGPGTRLTVL.

This clone was seen more than once but under ten times. The rearrangement links TRBV2 to TRBJ2-1; the D call may be TRBD1 or TRBD2 (6 bases each). Per the germline V gene, CDR1 is SNHLY and CDR2 is FYNNEI. The V end was cut by 6 bases, the J end by 6 bases, with 15 bases between. This CDR3 contains 14 residues. The CDR3 region is CASSNRVGGNEQFF. Written as DNA, the CDR3 is TGTGCCAGCAGCAACAGGGTGGGGGGCAATGAGCAGTTCTTC.

The chain combines TRBV19 with TRBJ1-5, with 7 bases that match TRBD1. The CDR3 sequence is 18 residues long. Per the germline V gene, CDR1 is LNHDA and CDR2 is SQIVND (reference sequence). V shed 0 bases and J 1 base; nucleotides not matched to a gene: 9. The CDR3 loop is CASSIDRGMQLSNQPQHF. CDR3 coding DNA: TGTGCCAGTAGTATAGACAGGGGGATGCAATTGAGCAATCAGCCCCAGCATTTT.

The rearrangement joins TRBV9 to TRBJ1-5; D not resolved. The CDR3 is 15 residues long. Germline values: CDR1 SGDLS, CDR2 YYNGEE. Trimming removed 0 bases at V and 4 bases at J, with 11 bases between. The CDR3 loop reads CASSVDFQENQPQHF. CDR3 bases: TGTGCCAGCAGCGTAGACTTTCAAGAAAATCAGCCCCAGCATTTT.

The chain couples TRBV19 to TRBJ2-1, with TRBD2 identical over 8 bases. This CDR3 contains 16 residues. J was trimmed by 5 bases and V by 4 bases; bases with no gene match: 10. Per the germline V gene, CDR1 is LNHDA and CDR2 is SQIVND (reference sequence). CDR3 bases: TGTGCCAGTAGTAGGGCGGGGGGTAGCAGCCACAATGAGCAGTTCTTC. The encoded protein is CASSRAGGSSHNEQFF.

The chain links TRBV7-2 to TRBJ2-1; 7 bases are shared with TRBD1. The junction had 4 bases not matched to a gene; V was cut back by 1 base and J by 4 bases. The germline V gene has CDR1 SGHTA and CDR2 FQGNSA. This CDR3 is built from 15 residues. CDR3 DNA sequence: TGTGCCAGCAGCTTAGAGGGGGCGCGTTACAATGAGCAGTTCTTC. As protein: CASSLEGARYNEQFF.

The table lists this clone with a few counts. This chain connects TRBV7-9 to TRBJ1-2, with 7 bases identical to TRBD1. The CDR3 is 15 residues long. CDR1 SEHNR and CDR2 FQNEAQ come from the germline V gene (reference sequence). The V segment lost 5 bases and the J segment 7 bases; nucleotides outside the gene matches: 13. In DNA, the CDR3 is TGTGCCAGCAGCCCTATGACAGGGCCCGTCATTGGCTACACCTTC. It translates to CASSPMTGPVIGYTF. Full variable domain (outside the CDR3, taken from reference TRBV7-9 and TRBJ1-2): DTGVSQNPRHKITKRGQNVTFRCDPISEHNRLYWYRQTLGQGPEFLTYFQNEAQLEKSRLLSDRFSAERPKGSFSTLEIQRTEQGDSAMYLCASSPMTGPVIGYTFGSGTRLTVV.

V is TRBV19 and J is TRBJ2-1; D is uncertain. The V end lost 8 bases, the J end lost 9 bases, and 11 bases lay between the germline ends. This CDR3 spans 11 amino acids. CDR1 and CDR2 (germline): LNHDA, SQIVND (reference sequence). The CDR3 DNA is TGTGCCAGTGAGGCTTTTGCTGAGCAGTTCTTC. This encodes CASEAFAEQFF. The entire variable domain, with the rest obtained from reference TRBV19 and TRBJ2-1, is as follows: DGGITQSPKYLFRKEGQNVTLSCEQNLNHDAMYWYRQDPGQGLRLIYYSQIVNDFQKGDIAEGYSVSREKKESFPLTVTSAQKNPTAFYLCASEAFAEQFFGPGTRLTVL.

The chain combines TRBV9 with TRBJ2-2, with D possibly matching TRBD2 (6 bases). The V gene lost 4 bases and the J gene lost 1 base, with 17 bases spanning the gap. This CDR3 has 17 amino acids. CDR1 is SGDLS, CDR2 YYNGEE, per germline. CDR3 sequence (DNA): TGTGCCAGCAGCCCAGGCGTGGGGACTCAGAACACCGGGGAGCTGTTTTTT. It encodes CASSPGVGTQNTGELFF.

Remarks on this clone: Compared with germline, one end of the junction differs, possibly owing to a read error. The sample has other DNA sequences that encode this CDR3 too. This chain links TRBV14 with TRBJ1-2; the D is unclear. There are 15 residues in the CDR3. Germline values: CDR1 SGHDN, CDR2 FVKESK. The CDR3 bases are TGTGCCAGCAGCCAGGGCCAGGCCAACCGGAATGGCTATACCTTC. Protein: CASSQGQANRNGYTF.

CDR3 sequence: CASSPSGRSYEQYF. The CDR3 DNA reads TGTGCCAGCAGCCCTAGCGGTCGCTCCTACGAGCAGTACTTC. The V call is TRBV7-9, the J call TRBJ2-7; TRBD2 matches at 7 bases. The CDR3 has 14 residues. Germline-derived CDR1 and CDR2 are SEHNR and FQNEAQ (reference sequence). The junction had 4 bases not matched to a gene; V was cut back by 5 bases and J by 0 bases.

The V and J genes are TRBV7-9 and TRBJ2-6, with 9 bases matching TRBD1. From germline, CDR1 is SEHNR and CDR2 FQNEAQ (reference sequence). J gave up 0 bases and V 4 bases, and 4 bases lay outside the gene matches. This CDR3 has 17 residues. The CDR3 loop reads CASSSGTGISGANVLTF. In nucleotides, the CDR3 is TGTGCCAGCAGCTCCGGGACAGGGATCTCTGGGGCCAACGTCCTGACTTTC.

V is TRBV5-1 and J is TRBJ1-2; D remains unclear. CDR3 length equals 12 residues. Germline-derived CDR1 and CDR2 are SGHRS and YFSETQ. V lost 0 bases, J lost 6 bases, and 6 bases lay in between. The CDR3 is CASSLVGDGYTF. The CDR3 DNA reads as TGCGCCAGCAGCTTGGTAGGAGATGGCTACACCTTC.

CDR3 amino acids: CASSLEGARPDTQYF. CDR3 bases: TGCGCCAGCAGCTTGGAGGGGGCCCGCCCAGATACGCAGTATTTT. J is TRBJ2-3 and V is TRBV5-1; 7 bases fit TRBD1. The germline gives CDR1 SGHRS, CDR2 YFSETQ. The CDR3 covers 15 residues. V was clipped by 0 bases and J by 4 bases; unmatched bases: 5.

The J gene is TRBJ2-6, the V gene TRBV7-2; D unresolved. This CDR3 is 16 amino acids long. Trimming pared 0 bases from V and 1 base from J, leaving 7 bases between. Looked up from germline, CDR1 is SGHTA and CDR2 is FQGNSA. The CDR3 DNA follows: TGTGCCAGCAGCTTAGCCCCAACATCTGGGGCCAACGTCCTGACTTTC. Amino acids: CASSLAPTSGANVLTF.

This rearrangement joins TRBV5-1 to TRBJ2-1; 10 bases match TRBD2. The CDR3 contains 14 residues. Germline V gene data show CDR1 as SGHRS and CDR2 as YFSETQ. V lost 1 base to trimming and J lost 11 bases; unmatched junction nucleotides: 6. The CDR3 sequence is CASSLTSGIDQQFF. CDR3 DNA sequence: TGCGCCAGCAGCTTGACTAGCGGGATCGATCAGCAGTTCTTC.